These T cell receptor beta chains were read from a single sample in a study of CD8+CD57+ T cells in acquired aplastic anemia. A single record per CDR3 protein comes from TCRdb applying MiXCR to the reads. The table records around 500,000 distinct CDR3 sequences, around 32% of them present only once. Sequencing was done on a sample of sorted CD4+, CD8+, or CD8+CD57+ T cells (not recorded which) from PBMCs. The source of these receptors is a human donor with aplastic anemia. The CDR3 runs from the conserved cysteine through the conserved F or W. Size values are once, few and many counts, or a class for expanded clones, and some rows have none.

length: 15
size: few
V: TRBV6-5
J: TRBJ2-7
CDR3: CASSYRSGSSYEQYF

length: 19
size: few
V: TRBV24-1
J: TRBJ2-3
CDR3: CATSAPMEASGWDTDTQYF

length: 13
size: few
V: TRBV20-1
J: TRBJ2-3
CDR3: CSAGGEGGDTQYF

length: 13
size: NA
V: TRBV28
J: TRBJ1-1
CDR3: CASSLTGETEAFF

length: 13
size: few
V: TRBV7-2
J: TRBJ1-6
CDR3: CASRGVWNSPLHF

length: 15
size: many
V: TRBV7-7
J: TRBJ2-5
CDR3: CASSLAGTDQETQYF

length: 15
size: many
V: TRBV19
J: TRBJ1-2
CDR3: CASSIGPGSTYGYTF

length: 18
size: NA
V: TRBV11-1
J: TRBJ1-6
CDR3: CASSLFVQGSGYNSPLHF

length: 15
size: many
V: TRBV24-1
J: TRBJ2-2
CDR3: CATSDPTVNTGELFF

length: 12
size: many
V: TRBV2
J: TRBJ2-3
CDR3: CAIRRGTDTQYF

length: 13
size: NA
V: TRBV20-1
J: TRBJ2-7
CDR3: CSAVAGEAGEQYF

length: 13
size: few
V: TRBV7-8
J: TRBJ1-1
CDR3: CASRLGGNTEAFF

length: 16
size: NA
V: TRBV14
J: TRBJ2-3
CDR3: CASSQGQGVNTDTRYF

length: 15
size: NA
V: TRBV7-6
J: TRBJ2-2
CDR3: CASSLASGAVGELFF

length: 12
size: many
V: TRBV30
J: TRBJ1-2
CDR3: CAYKGGGYGYTF